This T cell receptor beta chain was profiled in a study of T cells in Graves' hyperthyroidism and ophthalmopathy. As for the study in general: The initial diagnosis was the point when peripheral blood was collected, ahead of any treatment. Study results and limitations: Most clonotypes that expanded in the thyroid above 0.001 also showed up in blood.

Researchers amplified the TCR beta CDR3 regions from RNA transcripts. Initially, a first-round RT-PCR of the TCR CDR3 employed the HTBI primer set. TCRdb itself ran the multiplex PCR reads through MiXCR, one entry per CDR3 protein. The profile shows roughly 720,000 distinct CDR3 sequences, 15% to 20% of them singletons. Using more than 7.5 ml of fresh peripheral blood, PBMCs were prepared. This CDR3 has 13 amino acids. The V end lost 8 bases, the J end lost 2 bases, and 13 bases lay between the germline ends. Per the germline V gene, CDR1 is MDHEN and CDR2 is SYDVKM. This clonotype was observed a handful of times. Antigen: not known.

Sequences were obtained from blood. The receptor comes from a man in his fifties with Graves' hyperthyroidism. The chain uses TRBV28 and TRBJ2-7; D is tentatively TRBD1 or TRBD2 (5 bases each). The CDR3 sequence is CASGTGLTYEQYF. The CDR3 DNA reads as TGTGCCAGCGGGACGGGGCTAACCTACGAGCAGTACTTC.